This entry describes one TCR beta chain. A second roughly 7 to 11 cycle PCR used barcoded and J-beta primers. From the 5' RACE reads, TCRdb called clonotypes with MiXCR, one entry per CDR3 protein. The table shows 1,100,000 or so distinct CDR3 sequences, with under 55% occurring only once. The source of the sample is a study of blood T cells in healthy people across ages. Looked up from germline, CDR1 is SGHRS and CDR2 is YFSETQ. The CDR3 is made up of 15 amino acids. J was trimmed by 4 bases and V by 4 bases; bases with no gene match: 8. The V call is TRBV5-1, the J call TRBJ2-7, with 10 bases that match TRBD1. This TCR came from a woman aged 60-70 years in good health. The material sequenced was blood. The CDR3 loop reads CASSPVGQGTYEQYF. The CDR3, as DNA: TGCGCCAGCAGCCCCGTGGGACAGGGGACATACGAGCAGTACTTC.